This is a list of T cell receptor beta chains from one sample in a study of shared clonotypes between healthy human individuals. TCRdb's copy holds only in-frame clones and misses some; the assay was immunoSEQ multiplex PCR. The data hold 550,000 to 800,000 clones, with less than 95% observed a single time. The source material was memory CD8+ T cells from PBMCs. These receptors came from a man between 18 and 35 years old in good health. Some clones in this sample may be carry-over from other donors' samples. CDR3s include the opening cysteine and the closing phenylalanine or tryptophan. Each record gives: J gene, V gene, D gene, CDR3 length, clone size, CDR3 protein, CDR3 DNA. D genes are given only for firm matches. Clone size is shown for a subset of rows, as once, few, many or a class of expanded clone.

j_call: TRBJ1-2; v_call: TRBV2; d_call: TRBD1; cdr3_length: 14; clone_size: NA; cdr3_aa: CASSEARRGHGYTF; cdr3_nt: TGTGCCAGCAGTGAAGCGCGCAGGGGGCATGGCTACACCTTC
j_call: TRBJ1-1; v_call: TRBV27; d_call: NA; cdr3_length: 12; clone_size: NA; cdr3_aa: CASSSGNTEAFF; cdr3_nt: TGTGCCAGCAGTTCCGGGAACACTGAAGCTTTCTTT
j_call: TRBJ1-1; v_call: TRBV7-8; d_call: NA; cdr3_length: 12; clone_size: NA; cdr3_aa: CASVDGNTEAFF; cdr3_nt: TGTGCCAGTGTGGACGGGAACACTGAAGCTTTCTTT
j_call: TRBJ2-7; v_call: TRBV29-1; d_call: NA; cdr3_length: 11; clone_size: NA; cdr3_aa: CSVELGYEQYF; cdr3_nt: TGCAGCGTTGAACTAGGCTACGAGCAGTACTTC
j_call: TRBJ2-5; v_call: TRBV30; d_call: NA; cdr3_length: 12; clone_size: NA; cdr3_aa: CAWREIQETQYF; cdr3_nt: TGTGCCTGGAGAGAGATCCAAGAGACCCAGTACTTC
j_call: TRBJ2-7; v_call: TRBV11-1; d_call: NA; cdr3_length: 13; clone_size: NA; cdr3_aa: CASSLSGTYEQYF; cdr3_nt: TGTGCCAGCAGCTTGTCCGGAACCTACGAGCAGTACTTC
j_call: TRBJ2-3; v_call: TRBV11-2; d_call: TRBD2; cdr3_length: 19; clone_size: once; cdr3_aa: CASSLEASGTLRRGDTQYF; cdr3_nt: TGTGCCAGCAGCTTAGAGGCTAGCGGGACCCTAAGGAGGGGAGATACGCAGTATTTT
j_call: TRBJ1-5; v_call: TRBV19; d_call: NA; cdr3_length: 14; clone_size: once; cdr3_aa: CASSPTGGVQPQHF; cdr3_nt: TGTGCCAGTAGCCCGACAGGAGGAGTTCAGCCCCAGCATTTT
j_call: TRBJ2-7; v_call: TRBV19; d_call: TRBD2; cdr3_length: 17; clone_size: NA; cdr3_aa: CASSIGREGTSPYEQYF; cdr3_nt: TGTGCCAGTAGTATCGGGCGGGAAGGGACTAGCCCCTACGAGCAGTACTTC
j_call: TRBJ2-1; v_call: TRBV2; d_call: TRBD2; cdr3_length: 16; clone_size: NA; cdr3_aa: CASILPLAGGSGEQFF; cdr3_nt: TGTGCCAGCATTCTCCCCCTAGCGGGAGGATCAGGTGAGCAGTTCTTC
j_call: TRBJ1-5; v_call: TRBV28; d_call: NA; cdr3_length: 14; clone_size: NA; cdr3_aa: CASSFVSSNQPQHF; cdr3_nt: TGTGCCAGCAGTTTTGTCTCGAGCAATCAGCCCCAGCATTTT
j_call: TRBJ1-1; v_call: TRBV30; d_call: NA; cdr3_length: 11; clone_size: NA; cdr3_aa: CAWSRGTEAFF; cdr3_nt: TGTGCCTGGAGTCGAGGCACTGAAGCTTTCTTT
j_call: TRBJ1-1; v_call: TRBV25-1; d_call: NA; cdr3_length: 12; clone_size: NA; cdr3_aa: CASSERGTEAFF; cdr3_nt: TGTGCCAGCAGTGAGCGGGGAACTGAAGCTTTCTTT
j_call: TRBJ2-5; v_call: TRBV9; d_call: TRBD1; cdr3_length: 16; clone_size: NA; cdr3_aa: CASSPPGTGLVETQYF; cdr3_nt: TGTGCCAGCAGCCCCCCCGGGACAGGGTTGGTGGAGACCCAGTACTTC
j_call: TRBJ2-1; v_call: TRBV11-2; d_call: TRBD1; cdr3_length: 16; clone_size: NA; cdr3_aa: CASSLARTGVFNEQFF; cdr3_nt: TGTGCCAGCAGCTTAGCCCGGACAGGGGTATTCAATGAGCAGTTCTTC
j_call: TRBJ1-5; v_call: TRBV10-3; d_call: NA; cdr3_length: 15; clone_size: once; cdr3_aa: CAISGGLAGNQPQHF; cdr3_nt: TGTGCCATCAGTGGGGGGCTGGCGGGCAATCAGCCCCAGCATTTT
j_call: TRBJ2-1; v_call: TRBV29-1; d_call: NA; cdr3_length: 14; clone_size: NA; cdr3_aa: CSVSLGGSYNEQFF; cdr3_nt: TGCAGCGTGTCCCTGGGGGGTTCCTACAATGAGCAGTTCTTC
j_call: TRBJ2-7; v_call: TRBV25-1; d_call: NA; cdr3_length: 13; clone_size: NA; cdr3_aa: CASSDRGTDEQYF; cdr3_nt: TGTGCCAGCAGTGACCGCGGTACCGACGAGCAGTACTTC
j_call: TRBJ1-1; v_call: TRBV28; d_call: NA; cdr3_length: 11; clone_size: few; cdr3_aa: CASSSNDEAFF; cdr3_nt: TGTGCCAGCAGTTCCAACGACGAAGCTTTCTTT
j_call: TRBJ1-3; v_call: TRBV28; d_call: TRBD1; cdr3_length: 14; clone_size: NA; cdr3_aa: CASKDRASGNTIYF; cdr3_nt: TGTGCCAGCAAGGACAGGGCCTCTGGAAACACCATATATTTT
j_call: TRBJ1-6; v_call: TRBV7-2; d_call: NA; cdr3_length: 15; clone_size: NA; cdr3_aa: CASRPRLLDNSPLHF; cdr3_nt: TGTGCCAGCAGACCACGACTACTCGATAATTCACCCCTCCACTTT
j_call: TRBJ2-7; v_call: TRBV27; d_call: NA; cdr3_length: 13; clone_size: once; cdr3_aa: CASSLGLTYEQYF; cdr3_nt: TGTGCCAGCAGTCTAGGGTTAACCTACGAGCAGTACTTC
j_call: TRBJ2-1; v_call: TRBV7-9; d_call: TRBD1; cdr3_length: 17; clone_size: NA; cdr3_aa: CASSSGTGKSSYNEQFF; cdr3_nt: TGTGCCAGCAGCTCCGGGACAGGGAAAAGCTCCTACAATGAGCAGTTCTTC
j_call: TRBJ2-2; v_call: TRBV28; d_call: NA; cdr3_length: 12; clone_size: NA; cdr3_aa: CASSLYTGELFF; cdr3_nt: TGTGCCAGCAGTTTATACACTGGGGAGCTGTTTTTT
j_call: TRBJ1-2; v_call: TRBV5-4; d_call: TRBD1; cdr3_length: 11; clone_size: NA; cdr3_aa: CASSTGQQDTF; cdr3_nt: TGTGCCAGCAGCACGGGACAGCAAGACACCTTC
j_call: TRBJ1-5; v_call: TRBV6-1; d_call: NA; cdr3_length: 14; clone_size: NA; cdr3_aa: CASSDRGRSQPQHF; cdr3_nt: TGTGCCAGCAGTGATCGGGGTCGGAGTCAGCCCCAGCATTTT
j_call: TRBJ2-1; v_call: TRBV7-9; d_call: NA; cdr3_length: 13; clone_size: once; cdr3_aa: CASSSAAPNEQFF; cdr3_nt: TGTGCCAGCAGCTCTGCAGCCCCGAATGAGCAGTTCTTC
j_call: TRBJ2-4; v_call: TRBV28; d_call: TRBD1; cdr3_length: 17; clone_size: NA; cdr3_aa: CASSFPTRGQVENIQYF; cdr3_nt: TGTGCCAGCAGTTTCCCCACCCGGGGACAGGTTGAAAACATTCAGTACTTC
j_call: TRBJ1-3; v_call: TRBV27; d_call: NA; cdr3_length: 15; clone_size: NA; cdr3_aa: CASSLSSPRGNTIYF; cdr3_nt: TGTGCCAGCAGTTTATCGAGCCCGAGGGGGAACACCATATATTTT
j_call: TRBJ2-1; v_call: TRBV4-2; d_call: NA; cdr3_length: 17; clone_size: NA; cdr3_aa: CASSQVLDGTENNEQFF; cdr3_nt: TGTGCCAGCAGCCAAGTACTTGACGGGACGGAAAACAATGAGCAGTTCTTC
j_call: TRBJ1-1; v_call: TRBV7-3; d_call: NA; cdr3_length: 13; clone_size: NA; cdr3_aa: CASSLSLNTEAFF; cdr3_nt: TGTGCCAGCAGCTTAAGCCTGAACACTGAAGCTTTCTTT
j_call: TRBJ1-1; v_call: TRBV27; d_call: NA; cdr3_length: 14; clone_size: few; cdr3_aa: CASSSVLGNTEAFF; cdr3_nt: TGTGCCAGCAGTTCGGTCTTGGGGAACACTGAAGCTTTCTTT
j_call: TRBJ2-3; v_call: TRBV27; d_call: TRBD1; cdr3_length: 14; clone_size: NA; cdr3_aa: CASRPGQGPDTQYF; cdr3_nt: TGTGCCAGCAGACCGGGACAGGGCCCAGATACGCAGTATTTT
j_call: TRBJ2-2; v_call: TRBV4-3; d_call: TRBD2; cdr3_length: 16; clone_size: NA; cdr3_aa: CASSQDLAGLTGELFF; cdr3_nt: TGCGCCAGCAGCCAAGATCTAGCGGGATTAACCGGGGAGCTGTTTTTT
j_call: TRBJ1-3; v_call: TRBV4-1; d_call: NA; cdr3_length: 17; clone_size: NA; cdr3_aa: CASSQEWVGDIGNTIYF; cdr3_nt: TGCGCCAGCAGCCAAGAATGGGTCGGGGATATTGGAAACACCATATATTTT
j_call: TRBJ2-1; v_call: TRBV11-2; d_call: NA; cdr3_length: 17; clone_size: NA; cdr3_aa: CASSPFPVLSSYNEQFF; cdr3_nt: TGTGCCAGCAGCCCGTTTCCCGTCCTAAGCTCCTACAATGAGCAGTTCTTC
j_call: TRBJ1-1; v_call: TRBV29-1; d_call: NA; cdr3_length: 12; clone_size: few; cdr3_aa: CSVEGSRTEAFF; cdr3_nt: TGCAGCGTTGAAGGAAGCAGGACTGAAGCTTTCTTT
j_call: TRBJ2-1; v_call: TRBV7-9; d_call: NA; cdr3_length: 16; clone_size: NA; cdr3_aa: CASSSRTRAISDEQFF; cdr3_nt: TGTGCCAGCAGCTCCCGCACCAGGGCAATTAGCGATGAGCAGTTCTTC
j_call: TRBJ2-7; v_call: TRBV5-8; d_call: TRBD2; cdr3_length: 16; clone_size: NA; cdr3_aa: CASSLASGGISYEQYF; cdr3_nt: TGTGCCAGCAGCTTAGCTAGCGGGGGTATCTCCTACGAGCAGTACTTC
j_call: TRBJ2-7; v_call: TRBV5-1; d_call: TRBD1; cdr3_length: 15; clone_size: NA; cdr3_aa: CASSSRTGYQYEQYF; cdr3_nt: TGCGCCAGCAGCTCACGGACAGGGTATCAGTACGAGCAGTACTTC